One and the same sample provided the 32 T cell receptor beta chains below, sequenced in a study of graft-versus-host responses after intestinal transplantation. Sequenced by immunoSEQ multiplex PCR; TCRdb stores in-frame clones only, minus some. The data hold roughly 89,000 clones, with about nine tenths observed a single time. Their antigen targets remain unknown. The material was unstimulated CD4+ T cells sorted from spleen or lymph node cells, obtained before intestinal transplant. These receptors came from a human donor who received an intestinal transplant.

V gene TRBV21-1 combines with J gene TRBJ2-2; the table's TRBD1 call for D was not verified on the DNA. TRBV21-1 is flagged as a pseudogene. The CDR3 is 14 residues long. CDR3 loop: CASSKQGGPGELFF. The CDR3, as DNA: TGTGCCAGCAGCAAACAGGGGGGACCCGGGGAGCTGTTTTTT.

V usage is TRBV19 and J usage is TRBJ2-7; D ambiguous. Germline CDR1 and CDR2: LNHDA and SQIVND (reference sequence). The V gene lost 2 bases and the J gene lost 3 bases, with 8 bases spanning the gap. This CDR3 spans 13 amino acids. CDR3 amino acids: CASSIYPYYEQYF. The CDR3 DNA sequence: TGTGCCAGTAGTATATATCCCTACTACGAGCAGTACTTC.

The chain has TRBV19 and TRBJ1-3; a possible D gene is TRBD1 (6 bases). Germline assignment: CDR1 LNHDA and CDR2 SQIVND (reference sequence). V lost 3 bases to trimming and J lost 0 bases, with 9 bases between them. CDR3 length: 15 residues. Here the CDR3 reads CASSIRGGSGNTIYF. CDR3 nucleotides: TGTGCCAGTAGTATCCGAGGGGGCTCTGGAAACACCATATATTTT.

The rearrangement joins TRBV29-1 to TRBJ2-2; D is unclear. This CDR3 region has 13 residues. V was cut by 5 bases and J by 2 bases, with 9 bases left in between. The germline CDR1 and CDR2 sequences are SQVTM and ANQGSEA. The CDR3 sequence: CSVMKRNTGELFF. The CDR3 DNA reads TGCAGCGTTATGAAGCGAAACACCGGGGAGCTGTTTTTT.

This rearrangement joins TRBV5-6 to TRBJ1-1, with a possible D match to TRBD1 (5 bases). Germline values: CDR1 SGHDT, CDR2 YYEEEE. CDR3 length: 18 residues. V lost 0 bases to trimming and J lost 0 bases, with 18 bases between them. CDR3 residues: CASSLAGRAWDMNTEAFF. The CDR3 bases are TGTGCCAGCAGCTTGGCGGGCAGGGCGTGGGATATGAACACTGAAGCTTTCTTT.

This clone was counted a single time. The chain's CDR3 is CASSVGTVYEQYF. As DNA, the CDR3 is TGTGCCAGCAGCGTGGGGACAGTTTACGAGCAGTACTTC. The genes are TRBV9 and TRBJ2-7; 7 positions agree with TRBD1. Looked up from germline, CDR1 is SGDLS and CDR2 is YYNGEE. V lost 2 bases, J lost 4 bases, and 3 bases stayed unmatched. The CDR3 extends over 13 amino acids.

This chain links TRBV11-2 with TRBJ2-5, with 10 positions matching TRBD2. CDR3 length: 15 amino acids. Trimming cost V 4 bases and J 1 base; bases outside gene matches: 3. Per germline, CDR1 SGHAT and CDR2 FQNNGV. The CDR3 DNA is TGTGCCAGCAGCTATAGCGGGGGGAGCCAAGAGACCCAGTACTTC. Translation gives CASSYSGGSQETQYF.

The J gene is TRBJ2-7, the V gene TRBV5-1; D perhaps matches TRBD1 (6 bases). The CDR3 extends over 15 amino acids. The V gene's germline CDR1 is SGHRS and CDR2 YFSETQ. Trimming shortened V by 3 bases and J by 3 bases, and 16 bases separated the two germline ends. For the CDR3, the DNA is TGCGCCAGCAGCTCCCGGGACACGGGGATCTACGAGCAGTACTTC. Its translation is CASSSRDTGIYEQYF.

The chain combines TRBV10-1 with TRBJ2-5; 10 bases match TRBD1. The CDR3 contains 14 residues. The ends lost 6 bases at V and 7 bases at J; junction bases unmatched: 8. CDR1 and CDR2 (germline): WNHNN, SYGVQD (reference sequence). In DNA, the CDR3 is TGCGCCAGCAGCGGAGACAGGGGGCGGGTGACCCAGTACTTC. This gives the protein CASSGDRGRVTQYF.

This clone has just one count. The rearrangement uses TRBV7-6 and TRBJ2-1; TRBD1 aligns across 8 bases. J was trimmed by 8 bases and V by 5 bases; bases with no gene match: 8. Germline V gene data show CDR1 as SGHVS and CDR2 as FNYEAQ. This CDR3 is 14 amino acids long. The CDR3 region has the DNA TGTGCCAGCAGCCCGCTCCAGGGGGCCTATGAGCAGTTCTTC. Its protein is CASSPLQGAYEQFF.

The chain joins TRBV5-5 to TRBJ2-3; TRBD2 matches at 11 bases. CDR3 size: 14 residues. Germline V gene data show CDR1 as SGHKS and CDR2 as YYEKEE (reference sequence). Trimming at V came to 0 bases and at J to 14 bases, leaving 8 bases not matched to a gene. The CDR3 DNA follows: TGTGCCAGCAGCTTGGCCGCGACTAGCGGGGTAGGGTATTTT. This translates into CASSLAATSGVGYF.

Here the CDR3 DNA reads TGCAGCGTTGATACCCCAGCAGGGGGTCGCATTGATACGCAGTATTTT. The encoded protein is CSVDTPAGGRIDTQYF. The chain has TRBV29-1 and TRBJ2-3; 7 bases match TRBD1. Trimming at V came to 3 bases and at J to 6 bases, leaving 15 bases not matched to a gene. The CDR3 consists of 16 residues. Germline V lookup: CDR1 SQVTM, CDR2 ANQGSEA.

The chain joins TRBV7-2 to TRBJ1-2; 7 bases are shared with TRBD1. V lost 0 bases to trimming and J lost 0 bases; unmatched junction nucleotides: 10. Germline CDR1 SGHTA, CDR2 FQGNSA. The CDR3 totals 18 residues. Here the CDR3 reads CASSLASFTGDSNYGYTF. The CDR3 region has the DNA TGTGCCAGCAGCTTAGCCTCCTTTACAGGGGACTCTAACTATGGCTACACCTTC.

The chain combines TRBV18 with TRBJ2-7, with 10 bases fitting TRBD1. The CDR3 covers 17 residues. V was pared by 0 bases and J by 3 bases, with 8 bases of the junction left unmatched. CDR1 and CDR2 (germline): KGHSH, LQKENI. DNA for the CDR3: TGTGCCAGCTCACCACCCGGACAGGGGGACCCCTACTACGAGCAGTACTTC. Its protein product is CASSPPGQGDPYYEQYF.

The chain is built from TRBV6-5 and TRBJ1-2, with a weak D call TRBD1 (5 bases). Germline V CDR1 and CDR2: MNHEY, SVGAGI. CDR3 length: 13 amino acids. Trimming removed 5 bases from V and 14 bases from J, with 21 bases in between. The DNA of the CDR3 is TGTGCCAGCAGTCGTGAATTCCCGGGGGGTAATACCTTC. Translation: CASSREFPGGNTF.

The chain joins TRBV7-2 to TRBJ1-6; the match to TRBD1 covers 7 bases. Losses at the gene ends were 5 bases for V and 12 bases for J; bases not matched to a gene: 10. Germline V gene sequence: CDR1 SGHTA, CDR2 FQGNSA. CDR3 length: 14 residues. In nucleotides, the CDR3 is TGTGCCAGCAGCCCCGGACAGGCCTTCGGACCCCTCCACTTT. Its translation is CASSPGQAFGPLHF.

This rearrangement joins TRBV4-3 to TRBJ1-6; D ambiguous. Trimming removed 4 bases from V and 8 bases from J, with 12 bases in between. CDR1 LGHNA and CDR2 YSLEER come from the germline V gene. This CDR3 comprises 14 residues. CDR3 residues: CASSPDLRDSPLHF. CDR3 bases: TGCGCCAGCAGCCCAGACCTGCGGGATTCACCCCTCCACTTT.

This rearrangement joins TRBV5-6 to TRBJ2-2; 10 bases are a match to TRBD1. The CDR3 consists of 19 residues. Germline-derived CDR1 and CDR2 are SGHDT and YYEEEE. V trimming: 0 bases; J trimming: 8 bases; junction bases outside the gene matches: 16. The CDR3 region has the DNA TGTGCCAGCAGCTTGGTTGGGACAGGGGCAACACACCTCAAGGGGGAGCTGTTTTTT. Amino acid sequence: CASSLVGTGATHLKGELFF.

This chain uses TRBV4-3 with TRBJ1-1, with D unclear. With 2 bases removed from V and 1 base from J, the gap between germline ends came to 8 bases. CDR1 is LGHNA, CDR2 YSLEER, per germline. This CDR3 comprises 14 residues. The CDR3 reads CASSQRIGNTEAFF. In nucleotides, the CDR3 is TGCGCCAGCAGCCAAAGAATCGGGAACACTGAAGCTTTCTTT.

The CDR3 region has the DNA TGTGCCTGGAGTGAACCAGGGCTGGTCGAGCAGTACTTC. Translating it yields CAWSEPGLVEQYF. The rearrangement joins TRBV30 to TRBJ2-7; a possible D gene is TRBD1 (5 bases). Germline loops: CDR1 GTSNPN, CDR2 SVGIG (reference sequence). V lost 1 base and J lost 6, with 13 bases in between. CDR3 length: 13 residues. Full variable domain (outside the CDR3, taken from reference TRBV30 and TRBJ2-7): SQTIHQWPATLVQPVGSPLSLECTVEGTSNPNLYWYRQAAGRGLQLLFYSVGIGQISSEVPQNLSASRPQDRQFILSSKKLLLSDSGFYLCAWSEPGLVEQYFGPGTRLTVT.

The chain joins TRBV7-9 to TRBJ2-6, with D hard to call. CDR1 is SEHNR and CDR2 is FQNEAQ in the germline V gene (reference sequence). V shed 1 base and J shed 0 bases, with 7 bases lying between them. The CDR3 consists of 16 residues. CDR3 residues: CASSLDSFSGANVLTF. For the CDR3, the DNA is TGTGCCAGCAGCTTAGACAGTTTCTCTGGGGCCAACGTCCTGACTTTC. Based on the CDR3 plus reference TRBV7-9 and TRBJ2-6, the full variable domain is DTGVSQNPRHKITKRGQNVTFRCDPISEHNRLYWYRQTLGQGPEFLTYFQNEAQLEKSRLLSDRFSAERPKGSFSTLEIQRTEQGDSAMYLCASSLDSFSGANVLTFGAGSRLTVL.

V is TRBV10-2 and J is TRBJ1-1; D possibly corresponds to TRBD1 (5 bases). V lost 3 bases to trimming and J lost 0 bases, with 17 bases between them. From germline, CDR1 is WSHSY and CDR2 SAAADI. CDR3 length: 17 amino acids. CDR3 residues: CASSERQLKDMNTEAFF. The CDR3 DNA is TGCGCCAGCAGTGAACGACAGTTAAAAGACATGAACACTGAAGCTTTCTTT.

This chain uses TRBV6-5 with TRBJ1-1; TRBD1 matches 7 bases. CDR1 and CDR2 (germline): MNHEY, SVGAGI. Losses at the gene ends were 5 bases for V and 11 bases for J; bases not matched to a gene: 14. The CDR3 runs to 14 residues. The DNA of the CDR3 is TGTGCCAGCAGTACCCCCGTGGGACAGCGACGGGCTTTCTTT. Amino acids: CASSTPVGQRRAFF.

The chain couples TRBV7-2 to TRBJ1-3; TRBD1 matches 8 bases. The V gene's germline CDR1 is SGHTA and CDR2 FQGNSA. There are 14 residues in the CDR3. V shed 1 base, J shed 8 bases, and the junction held 4 bases outside the gene matches. The CDR3 is CASSLGTGRDTIYF. CDR3 in DNA: TGTGCCAGCAGCTTAGGGACAGGGAGAGACACCATATATTTT.

The chain carries TRBV9 and TRBJ2-5; 14 bases are a match to TRBD2. V was pared by 0 bases and J by 2 bases, with 0 bases of the junction left unmatched. The CDR3 contains 16 residues. CDR1 SGDLS and CDR2 YYNGEE come from the germline V gene. This chain's CDR3 is CASSVGLAGGQETQYF. CDR3 bases: TGTGCCAGCAGCGTAGGACTAGCGGGGGGGCAAGAGACCCAGTACTTC.

The chain links TRBV6-5 to TRBJ2-7; D might be TRBD1 (6 bases). V was shortened by 5 bases and J by 0 bases, with 11 bases between the two germline ends. Germline CDR1 reads MNHEY; CDR2 reads SVGAGI. The CDR3 length is 14 residues. CDR3 sequence: CASSPDRYSYEQYF. DNA for the CDR3: TGTGCCAGCAGTCCCGACAGGTACTCCTACGAGCAGTACTTC.

The rearrangement uses TRBV9 and TRBJ2-5, with TRBD1 matching 7 bases. Germline V gene lookup returns CDR1 SGDLS and CDR2 YYNGEE. The CDR3 is 16 amino acids. The J segment lost 2 bases and the V segment lost 2 bases, leaving 9 bases of the junction unmatched. The CDR3 DNA sequence: TGTGCCAGCAGCGTCAGTACAGGGGTGAATCAAGAGACCCAGTACTTC. Translating gives CASSVSTGVNQETQYF.

This chain connects TRBV19 to TRBJ1-1; 8 nucleotides agree with TRBD1. This CDR3 comprises 16 residues. J gave up 4 bases and V 6 bases, and 13 bases lay outside the gene matches. Per the germline V gene, CDR1 is LNHDA and CDR2 is SQIVND (reference sequence). CDR3 sequence: CASSPPDRGYGTEAFF. Here the CDR3 DNA reads TGTGCCAGTAGCCCACCCGACAGGGGTTACGGCACTGAAGCTTTCTTT. Combining the CDR3 with reference TRBV19 and TRBJ1-1 gives the whole variable domain DGGITQSPKYLFRKEGQNVTLSCEQNLNHDAMYWYRQDPGQGLRLIYYSQIVNDFQKGDIAEGYSVSREKKESFPLTVTSAQKNPTAFYLCASSPPDRGYGTEAFFGQGTRLTVV.

This clone was recorded a few times. The V gene is TRBV10-3, the J gene TRBJ2-7; D is perhaps TRBD2 (7 bases). The CDR3 extends over 13 amino acids. CDR1 and CDR2 from the germline V gene are ENHRY and SYGVKD. V was shortened by 11 bases and J by 2 bases, with 16 bases between the two germline ends. The CDR3 here is CALSGGLTYEQYF. The CDR3 region has the DNA TGTGCCCTGTCCGGGGGGCTTACCTACGAGCAGTACTTC.

The gene calls are TRBV27 and TRBJ1-6; D is uncertain. The V end lost 2 bases, the J end lost 0 bases, and 5 bases lay between the germline ends. The CDR3 extends over 15 amino acids. Germline assignment: CDR1 MNHEY and CDR2 SMNVEV (reference sequence). The chain's CDR3 is CASSLESSYNSPLHF. In DNA form, the CDR3 reads TGTGCCAGCAGTTTAGAGAGCTCCTATAATTCACCCCTCCACTTT.

For the CDR3, the DNA is TGCGCCAGCAGATCGGCTTACAGGGGGCAAGAGACCCAGTACTTC. It encodes CASRSAYRGQETQYF. V is TRBV5-1 and J is TRBJ2-5; 8 nucleotides align to TRBD1. The germline V gene encodes CDR1 SGHRS and CDR2 YFSETQ. V dropped 5 bases and J dropped 2; count of bases not matched to a gene: 8. This CDR3 spans 15 amino acids.

The CDR3: CASSLGRGPGNTIYF. CDR3 coding DNA: TGTGCCAGCAGCTTAGGGAGAGGGCCCGGAAACACCATATATTTT. The gene calls are TRBV11-2 and TRBJ1-3; D is ambiguous. There are 15 residues in the CDR3. V was cut by 1 base and J by 4 bases, with 11 bases left in between. Germline V gives CDR1 SGHAT, CDR2 FQNNGV.